This paragraph covers one T cell receptor beta chain sequence. Its specificity is not known. The data derive from a study of vaccination effects on CD4 cells after COVID-19. Study-wide background: Antigen-specific CD4+ T cells were expanded (with viral peptide pools) by the ViraFEST assay ahead of sequencing. Post-vaccine draws lagged the second dose by a median of 72 days.

With 10 to 11 days of culture completed, CD4+ T cells were isolated. Participants received two doses of either the BNT162b2 or mRNA-1273 vaccine. Researchers swapped half the medium for IL-2 medium on both days 3 and 7. The repertoire was sequenced with immunoSEQ multiplex PCR; TCRdb's copy has only in-frame clones and lacks some. In the table there are about 71,000 clones, roughly 80% of which are singletons. This sequence was found in a human donor who received a COVID-19 vaccine. The sequencing used CD4+ T cells from PBMCs cultured without peptide, collected after COVID-19 vaccination.

CDR3 loop: CASSPAGGGGSKQFF. As DNA, the CDR3 is TGTGCCAGCAGCCCCGCGGGCGGGGGGGGGTCAAAGCAGTTCTTC. This sequence joins TRBV3-1 (or the pseudogene TRBV3-2) and TRBJ2-1; 9 bases line up with TRBD2. The germline CDR1 and CDR2 sequences are LGHDT and YNNKEL (reference sequence). The CDR3 totals 15 residues. J gave up 11 bases and V 4 bases, and 12 bases lay outside the gene matches.